These T cell receptor beta chains were read from a single sample in a study of graft-versus-host responses after intestinal transplantation. Assay: immunoSEQ multiplex PCR; the TCRdb copy retains only in-frame clones and omits some. This sample has tens of thousands of clones; 91% occur once, and the top ten carry approximately 5%. Sequences were derived from PBMCs, sampled 650 to 670 days after intestinal transplant. The source is a human patient who received an intestinal transplant, so some T cells may come from the graft donor. The conserved cysteine and the conserved F or W are not part of the CDR3 here. Some rows mark clone size as missing; the rest say once, few, many or name a class of expanded clone.

CDR3aa | abundance | j_gene | v_gene
ASRTGTSGGENEQF | - | TRBJ2-1 | TRBV27
SGTGGRTEAF | - | TRBJ1-1 | TRBV29-1
ASSPGRGSEQY | - | TRBJ2-7 | TRBV6-1
ASSPTGSNTEAF | few | TRBJ1-1 | TRBV25-1
ASSRTSGGATDTQY | once | TRBJ2-3 | TRBV10-1
ASSIQRGNTEAF | - | TRBJ1-1 | TRBV5-4
ASSPTSGGSYNEQF | - | TRBJ2-1 | TRBV5-4
ASSVQGDSYEQY | - | TRBJ2-7 | TRBV9
ARSTIRTVYGYT | - | TRBJ1-2 | TRBV2
AWQTDGYEQY | - | TRBJ2-7 | TRBV30
ASSLRAPVQGSPLH | - | TRBJ1-6 | TRBV10-2
ASSLGLVYEQY | once | TRBJ2-7 | TRBV11-2
ASKPLSSGGAGEQY | - | TRBJ2-7 | TRBV5-4
ASSPNFGGYNEQF | - | TRBJ2-1 | TRBV18
AISESPVQQGNQPQH | - | TRBJ1-5 | TRBV10-3
ASSPSLQGSQRAF | - | TRBJ1-1 | TRBV18
ASSKTGATGVTQY | - | TRBJ2-5 | TRBV10-2
AWRPLGRVITEAF | - | TRBJ1-1 | TRBV30
ASSQGQATDTQY | - | TRBJ2-3 | TRBV18
ASSYDHYNEQF | - | TRBJ2-1 | TRBV27
ASSSDPAFDEQY | - | TRBJ2-7 | TRBV5-1
ASSYSWGWNTEAF | - | TRBJ1-1 | TRBV6-5
ASTAPGGNQPQH | - | TRBJ1-5 | TRBV2
ASGLGNTGELF | - | TRBJ2-2 | TRBV12-5
ASSFGTSGGRETQY | - | TRBJ2-5 | TRBV5-1
ASSQGWGEETQY | - | TRBJ2-5 | TRBV4-1
ASSLGSSYLNTEAF | - | TRBJ1-1 | TRBV11-3
ASSVVADQNTGELF | - | TRBJ2-2 | TRBV9
ASSYSKSGTYEQY | once | TRBJ2-7 | TRBV6-6
ASSPASGGWETQY | - | TRBJ2-5 | TRBV7-3
ASSPLTSRFQETQY | - | TRBJ2-5 | TRBV27
ASSVAGTEAYEQY | - | TRBJ2-7 | TRBV7-2
ASSLGHDYEQY | - | TRBJ2-7 | TRBV18
ASSLAEGGRTYEQY | - | TRBJ2-7 | TRBV5-1
ASSPSVGTEAF | few | TRBJ1-1 | TRBV27
ASSLSRRGGTEAF | - | TRBJ1-1 | TRBV14
ASSLVPGQRNQPQH | few | TRBJ1-5 | TRBV5-8
ASSQGYVGGRANYGYT | - | TRBJ1-2 | TRBV4-2
ASSPPTQEQY | - | TRBJ2-5 | TRBV25-1
ASELDRSNYGYT | - | TRBJ1-2 | TRBV7-9
ASSVDGGYEQY | - | TRBJ2-7 | TRBV6-4
ASSSDSTIY | - | TRBJ1-3 | TRBV27
ASSPQGTEQY | - | TRBJ2-7 | TRBV18
ATLDRAFNTEAF | - | TRBJ1-1 | TRBV15
ASSLGLGGST | - | TRBJ1-2 | TRBV13
ASSPADGHNEQF | - | TRBJ2-1 | TRBV7-9
ASSSTSDYEQY | - | TRBJ2-7 | TRBV6-1
ASAREGGQETQY | - | TRBJ2-5 | TRBV19
SVTGQAEGNTEAF | - | TRBJ1-1 | TRBV29-1
ASSPTGNTGELF | - | TRBJ2-2 | TRBV5-1
ASSLAPGELNTEAF | - | TRBJ1-1 | TRBV5-4
ASRTNGLGQPQH | - | TRBJ1-5 | TRBV5-8
ASSVEGGLGEQF | - | TRBJ2-1 | TRBV9
AVHRLDREDSPLH | - | TRBJ1-6 | TRBV6-1
ASSQEGGQGDSPLH | - | TRBJ1-6 | TRBV4-1